What follows are 15 T cell receptor beta chains derived from one specimen sequenced in a study of T cell repertoires in cytomegalovirus infection. TCRdb re-called the reads with MiXCR, one entry per CDR3 protein. There are around 750,000 distinct CDR3 sequences in the sample; approximately 29% occur only once, and roughly 12% lies in the top ten. The antigens these receptors bind are not known. The sample in question was cultured CD8+ T cells from PBMCs, obtained from culture after CMV antigen stimulation. These receptors were collected from a human donor in good health (CMV status not recorded). Some clones in this sample may be carry-over from other donors' samples.

This chain uses TRBV13 with TRBJ1-5; D might be TRBD1 (5 bases). Trimming shortened V by 0 bases and J by 7 bases, and 13 bases separated the two germline ends. Germline V gene data show CDR1 as PRHDT and CDR2 as FYEKMQ (reference sequence). The CDR3 runs 15 residues. CDR3 nucleotides: TGTGCCAGCAGCTTAGGCCGAGGGGCGGGACAGCCCCAGCATTTT. As protein: CASSLGRGAGQPQHF.

This clonotype was seen more than once but under ten times. The chain links TRBV5-4 to TRBJ1-1; D not certain. The CDR3 spans 12 residues. The V end was cut by 3 bases, the J end by 6 bases, with 9 bases between. Germline values: CDR1 SGHNT, CDR2 YYREEE (reference sequence). DNA of the CDR3: TGTGCCAGCAGCTCCGGACGGGCTGAAGCTTTCTTT. It encodes CASSSGRAEAFF.

V is TRBV27 and J is TRBJ2-5; no reliable D call. The ends were cut back, 2 bases at V and 2 bases at J, with 12 bases in the middle. CDR1 and CDR2 from the germline V gene are MNHEY and SMNVEV (reference sequence). The CDR3 runs 15 residues. The CDR3 nucleotides read TGTGCCAGCAGTTTAAGGGCCAGGCCGCAAGAGACCCAGTACTTC. It translates to CASSLRARPQETQYF.

This clonotype occurred a few times. The gene calls are TRBV25-1 and TRBJ2-1, with a possible D match to TRBD1 (5 bases). The CDR3 totals 14 residues. Germline V gene sequence: CDR1 MGHDK, CDR2 SYGVNS. Trimming pared 3 bases from V and 5 bases from J, leaving 11 bases between. CDR3 bases: TGTGCCAGCAGTGATACCAAACAGGACAATGAGCAGTTCTTC. Translation: CASSDTKQDNEQFF.

On this clonotype itself: This clone may be a read error of a much larger clone one base away. The CDR3 is CASSLTALTNEKLFF. CDR3 coding DNA: TGTGCCAGCAGTTTAACAGCCCTGACTAATGAAAAACTGTTTTTT. The chain couples TRBV12-3 or TRBV12-4 to TRBJ1-4; no definite D call. The CDR3 runs 15 residues. V lost 2 bases, J lost 2 bases, and 9 bases lay in between.

This chain connects TRBV27 to TRBJ2-7; weak D call: TRBD1 (6 bases). From germline, CDR1 is MNHEY and CDR2 SMNVEV (reference sequence). V was pared by 6 bases and J by 0 bases, with 15 bases between. The CDR3 has 15 amino acids. The CDR3 spells CASSVYRALSYEQYV. For the CDR3, the DNA is TGTGCCAGCAGCGTTTACAGGGCCCTCTCCTACGAGCAGTACGTC.

This clonotype came up a few times. The chain couples TRBV29-1 to TRBJ2-1, with 7 bases lining up with TRBD1. V lost 3 bases and J lost 0; bases outside the gene matches: 11. Germline CDR1 and CDR2: SQVTM and ANQGSEA. There are 17 residues in the CDR3. Written as DNA, the CDR3 is TGCAGCGTTGATCTTTTTGACAGGGCCGCCTCCTACAATGAGCAGTTCTTC. As protein: CSVDLFDRAASYNEQFF.

This clonotype was observed a single time. CDR3 sequence: CASSQGTWPLHF. Written as DNA, the CDR3 is TGCGCCAGCAGCCAAGGGACATGGCCCCTCCACTTT. V and J are TRBV4-3 and TRBJ1-6, with D perhaps matching TRBD1 (5 bases). V was shortened by 1 base and J by 13 bases, with 8 bases between the two germline ends. The germline CDR1 and CDR2 sequences are LGHNA and YSLEER. CDR3 length equals 12 residues.

With regard to this clonotype: This may be a read error: a much more frequent sequence differs by one nucleotide. This chain links TRBV7-6 with TRBJ2-2; D is undetermined. CDR1 and CDR2 (germline): SGHVS, FNYEAQ. The CDR3 has 14 residues. The CDR3 DNA follows: TGTGTCAGCAGCTTAGTCCCCAACACCGGGGAGCTGTTTTTT. This encodes CVSSLVPNTGELFF.

The genes are TRBV7-2 and TRBJ1-5; a weak D match, TRBD1 (6 bases). This CDR3 comprises 17 residues. The germline V gene has CDR1 SGHTA and CDR2 FQGNSA. V was clipped by 1 base and J by 3 bases, with 16 bases between them. The CDR3 loop is CASSLVGARHLNQPQHF. The CDR3 DNA is TGTGCCAGCAGCTTAGTGGGGGCGCGTCATCTCAATCAGCCCCAGCATTTT. The full variable domain, its missing parts supplied by reference TRBV7-2 and TRBJ1-5, is GAGVSQSPSNKVTEKGKDVELRCDPISGHTALYWYRQSLGQGLEFLIYFQGNSAPDKSGLPSDRFSAERTGGSVSTLTIQRTQQEDSAVYLCASSLVGARHLNQPQHFGDGTRLSIL.

This chain uses TRBV20-1 with TRBJ2-3; no definite D call. V was clipped by 2 bases and J by 0 bases, with 9 bases between them. Germline V gene data show CDR1 as DFQATT and CDR2 as SNEGSKA (reference sequence). This CDR3 has 14 amino acids. CDR3 in DNA: TGCAGTGCTAGAAGGCCTAGAAGCACAGATACGCAGTATTTT. Residues: CSARRPRSTDTQYF.

This clonotype was seen a few times. The chain is built from TRBV7-9 and TRBJ2-7; 11 nucleotides match TRBD1. The CDR3 runs to 14 residues. V lost 4 bases and J lost 7; bases outside the gene matches: 6. Per the germline V gene, CDR1 is SEHNR and CDR2 is FQNEAQ (reference sequence). The DNA of the CDR3 is TGTGCCAGCAGCTCGGACAGGGGGCCGGGGGAGCAGTACTTC. Residues: CASSSDRGPGEQYF.

The sample holds many counts of this clonotype. The chain couples TRBV7-6 to TRBJ1-5; D uncertain. Trimming shortened V by 1 base and J by 7 bases, and 14 bases separated the two germline ends. The CDR3 is 15 amino acids. CDR1 is SGHVS and CDR2 is FNYEAQ in the germline V gene. CDR3 protein: CASSLVKGGRQPQHF. DNA for the CDR3: TGTGCCAGCAGCTTAGTTAAGGGCGGAAGACAGCCCCAGCATTTT. Full variable domain (missing parts from reference TRBV7-6 and TRBJ1-5): GAGVSQSPRYKVTKRGQDVALRCDPISGHVSLYWYRQALGQGPEFLTYFNYEAQQDKSGLPNDRFSAERPEGSISTLTIQRTEQRDSAMYRCASSLVKGGRQPQHFGDGTRLSIL.

The genes are TRBV10-3 and TRBJ2-5; a possible D gene is TRBD2 (7 bases). This CDR3 is built from 14 residues. Trimming left V 6 bases short and J 0 bases short, with 11 bases between. Per the germline V gene, CDR1 is ENHRY and CDR2 is SYGVKD. In DNA form, the CDR3 reads TGTGCCATCAGAGGGGGGGGCTACCAAGAGACCCAGTACTTC. Protein sequence: CAIRGGGYQETQYF.

This clonotype came up many times. V gene TRBV7-2 combines with J gene TRBJ2-3; 9 nucleotides align to TRBD2. The length of the CDR3 is 17 residues. Germline CDR1 and CDR2: SGHTA and FQGNSA. With V trimmed by 2 bases and J by 8 bases, 14 bases remained unmatched. CDR3 amino acids: CASSLRGGLAGTGTQYF. In DNA, the CDR3 is TGTGCCAGCAGCTTAAGAGGCGGGCTAGCGGGGACGGGTACGCAGTATTTT.